A single sample is the source of the 20 T cell receptor beta chains below, sequenced in a study of blood T cell repertoires in COVID-19. The repertoire was sequenced with immunoSEQ multiplex PCR; TCRdb's copy has only in-frame clones and lacks some. Of some 70,000 clones listed, 75% to 90% are singletons. Sequencing was performed on peripheral blood. The receptors here all came from a man in his fifties or sixties with active COVID-19.

The rearrangement uses TRBV9 and TRBJ1-6; D call uncertain. Trimming pared 3 bases from V and 7 bases from J, leaving 11 bases between. CDR3 length: 14 residues. Germline V gives CDR1 SGDLS, CDR2 YYNGEE. The CDR3 loop is CASSGGNQNSPLHF. The CDR3 DNA sequence: TGTGCCAGCAGCGGCGGGAATCAGAATTCACCCCTCCACTTT.

The chain combines TRBV5-6 with TRBJ1-2; D call uncertain. CDR1 is SGHDT and CDR2 is YYEEEE in the germline V gene. V lost 2 bases and J lost 8, with 13 bases in between. The CDR3 has 13 residues. CDR3 DNA: TGTGCCAGCAGCTTTCCGGGGTTAAGCGGCTACACCTTC. It is translated as CASSFPGLSGYTF.

This chain uses TRBV6-2 or TRBV6-3 with TRBJ2-1; 12 bases align to TRBD1. The CDR3 totals 14 residues. Trimming took 5 bases from V and 8 from J; bases not matched to a gene: 4. Germline V gives CDR1 MNHEY, CDR2 SVGEGT. The CDR3 loop is CASSTGQGAYEQFF. DNA of the CDR3: TGTGCCAGCAGTACGGGACAGGGGGCCTATGAGCAGTTCTTC.

The CDR3 loop is CASTDYANEQFF. In nucleotides, the CDR3 is TGTGCCAGCACCGACTACGCCAATGAGCAGTTCTTC. The chain has TRBV7-9 and TRBJ2-1, with D perhaps matching TRBD2 (5 bases). The CDR3 contains 12 residues. V was pared by 7 bases and J by 6 bases, with 10 bases between. Germline V gives CDR1 SEHNR, CDR2 FQNEAQ (reference sequence).

This rearrangement joins TRBV2 to TRBJ2-1; TRBD1 matches at 10 bases. Germline loops: CDR1 SNHLY, CDR2 FYNNEI. The CDR3 extends over 14 amino acids. Trimming removed 7 bases from V and 5 bases from J; junction bases left unmatched: 5. The CDR3 nucleotides are TGTGCCAGCAAGGGAGGGACAGGGGACAATGAGCAGTTCTTC. Its translation is CASKGGTGDNEQFF.

The CDR3 DNA follows: TGTGCCAGCAGCCAAGATTCCTTTACATCGTTCTTAAAAGCTTTCTTT. Its protein is CASSQDSFTSFLKAFF. The chain is built from TRBV3-1 (or the pseudogene TRBV3-2) and TRBJ1-1; D uncertain. This CDR3 contains 16 residues. V was shortened by 0 bases and J by 9 bases, with 20 bases between the two germline ends. Germline CDR1 LGHDT, CDR2 YNNKEL (reference sequence).

This chain uses TRBV7-9 with TRBJ2-5; TRBD1 aligns across 7 bases. This CDR3 contains 13 residues. From germline, CDR1 is SEHNR and CDR2 FQNEAQ (reference sequence). V was clipped by 4 bases and J by 5 bases; unmatched bases: 4. For the CDR3, the DNA is TGTGCCAGCAGCTCCCCACAGGGGGAGACCCAGTACTTC. Its translation: CASSSPQGETQYF.

The rearrangement joins TRBV3-1 (or the pseudogene TRBV3-2) to TRBJ2-7; no firm D call. The CDR3 length is 14 residues. Germline V gene data show CDR1 as LGHDT and CDR2 as YNNKEL (reference sequence). The ends were cut back, 4 bases at V and 1 base at J, with 11 bases in the middle. CDR3 amino acids: CASSPQAYSYEQYF. CDR3 bases: TGTGCCAGCAGCCCTCAGGCGTATTCCTACGAGCAGTACTTC.

The genes are TRBV6-4 and TRBJ2-1; D may be TRBD1 (6 bases). This CDR3 spans 14 amino acids. V was cut by 6 bases and J by 2 bases, with 11 bases left in between. The germline V gene encodes CDR1 MRHNA and CDR2 SNTAGT. For the CDR3, the DNA is TGTGCCAGCAGACTTTCAGGGGCCTACAATGAGCAGTTCTTC. Its protein product is CASRLSGAYNEQFF.

The chain couples TRBV6-2 or TRBV6-3 to TRBJ2-7; 9 bases map to TRBD2. CDR1 is MNHEY, CDR2 SVGEGT, per germline. CDR3 length equals 17 residues. J was trimmed by 5 bases and V by 5 bases; bases with no gene match: 16. The CDR3 spells CASSPRVRSGGHHEQYF. DNA for the CDR3: TGTGCCAGCAGTCCCCGGGTTCGAAGCGGGGGGCACCACGAGCAGTACTTC.

V gene TRBV7-2 combines with J gene TRBJ2-7; 7 bases match TRBD2. In germline, CDR1 is SGHTA, CDR2 FQGNSA. Germline trimming cut 6 bases from V and 3 bases from J; bases unmatched to any gene: 8. CDR3 length equals 14 residues. The CDR3: CASRPAGSGYEQYF. CDR3 nucleotide sequence: TGTGCCAGCAGGCCAGCGGGGAGCGGCTACGAGCAGTACTTC.

This clone was found a few times. The chain carries TRBV15 and TRBJ1-5; D possibly corresponds to TRBD1 (5 bases). This CDR3 is 15 amino acids long. V was clipped by 0 bases and J by 2 bases, with 8 bases between them. Germline CDR1 is LNHNV and CDR2 is YYDKDF (reference sequence). CDR3 amino acids: CATSREARGNQPQHF. CDR3 sequence (DNA): TGTGCCACCAGCAGAGAGGCCAGGGGCAATCAGCCCCAGCATTTT.

Details on this clone: A read error may produce the germline difference seen at one junction end. The J gene is TRBJ2-4, the V gene TRBV12-3 or TRBV12-4, with TRBD2 matching over 12 bases. The CDR3 covers 13 residues. CDR3 coding DNA: TGTGCCAGCAGTTCCGGACTAGCGGGGAAGTGGAACTTC. Translation: CASSSGLAGKWNF.

The rearrangement joins TRBV4-3 to TRBJ2-1; 7 bases are shared with TRBD1. Germline loops: CDR1 LGHNA, CDR2 YSLEER. The CDR3 length is 15 residues. J was trimmed by 8 bases and V by 0 bases; bases with no gene match: 7. CDR3 sequence: CASSQERQGVYEQFF. The CDR3 DNA reads as TGCGCCAGCAGCCAAGAGAGACAGGGTGTTTATGAGCAGTTCTTC.

The CDR3 coding sequence is TGTGCCAGTAGTATAGGGACAGGGTCTCTGGAGACCCAGTACTTC. It specifies CASSIGTGSLETQYF. The chain recombines TRBV19 with TRBJ2-5; 8 nucleotides match TRBD1. This CDR3 spans 15 amino acids. Germline V gene lookup returns CDR1 LNHDA and CDR2 SQIVND (reference sequence). J was trimmed by 5 bases and V by 1 base; bases with no gene match: 6.

CDR3 bases: TGCAGCGTTTCCGGGACTCCCTACGAGCAGTACTTC. This gives the protein CSVSGTPYEQYF. The rearrangement joins TRBV29-1 to TRBJ2-7; TRBD2 is a possible D gene (6 bases). The V gene's germline CDR1 is SQVTM and CDR2 ANQGSEA. This CDR3 region has 12 residues. Trimming left V 5 bases short and J 2 bases short, with 10 bases between.

This clone was counted once. The CDR3 spells CASSPGTGGEQYF. DNA for the CDR3: TGTGCCAGCAGCCCTGGGACAGGGGGCGAGCAGTACTTC. This rearrangement joins TRBV11-3 to TRBJ2-7, with 11 bases fitting TRBD1. Germline lookup yields CDR1 SGHNT and CDR2 YENEEA. V lost 5 bases and J lost 6; bases outside the gene matches: 3. This CDR3 has 13 amino acids.

A few counts support this clone. This rearrangement joins TRBV6-1 to TRBJ2-1; a weak D match, TRBD2 (5 bases). V lost 2 bases and J 5 bases, leaving 13 bases between the germline ends. Germline V gene lookup returns CDR1 MNHNS and CDR2 SASEGT. The CDR3 has 15 residues. The CDR3 reads CASSESDEGHNEQFF. The DNA of the CDR3 is TGTGCCAGCAGTGAAAGTGACGAGGGCCACAATGAGCAGTTCTTC.

This chain connects TRBV27 to TRBJ1-1; 7 bases map to TRBD1. The CDR3 is made up of 15 amino acids. Losses at the gene ends were 6 bases for V and 0 bases for J; bases not matched to a gene: 7. Germline assignment: CDR1 MNHEY and CDR2 SMNVEV (reference sequence). This CDR3 reads CASSKGQIMNTEAFF. In nucleotides, the CDR3 is TGTGCCAGCAGCAAGGGACAGATCATGAACACTGAAGCTTTCTTT.

The chain has TRBV29-1 and TRBJ1-4; D is ambiguous. With 3 bases removed from V and 3 bases from J, the gap between germline ends came to 14 bases. The CDR3 is 15 residues long. Germline V gives CDR1 SQVTM, CDR2 ANQGSEA. The CDR3 DNA reads as TGCAGCGTTGACCAATGGGGAGACCCTAATGAAAAACTGTTTTTT. This encodes CSVDQWGDPNEKLFF.